What follows are 27 T cell receptor beta chains derived from one specimen sequenced in a study of blood T cells in healthy people across ages. A second PCR of 7 to 11 cycles used a sample-barcoded 5' primer and a J-beta primer mix. TCRdb called the 5' RACE reads again in MiXCR, with one record for every CDR3 protein. Of hundreds of thousands of distinct CDR3 sequences detected, 22% appear once; the ten largest clones hold around 22%. The sample taken for sequencing was blood. Every receptor here comes from a man in his 70s in good health.

This clonotype was picked up a small number of times. The gene calls are TRBV6-5 and TRBJ1-3; no firm D call. CDR3 length equals 14 residues. The V end lost 0 bases, the J end lost 4 bases, and 7 bases lay between the germline ends. The germline CDR1 and CDR2 sequences are MNHEY and SVGAGI. The CDR3 region is CASSYSTGGNTIYF. The CDR3 nucleotides read TGTGCCAGCAGTTACTCTACGGGAGGAAACACCATATATTTT.

This clonotype was found once. This sequence joins TRBV5-4 and TRBJ2-6; D is ambiguous. V was cut by 1 base and J by 2 bases, with 7 bases left in between. Germline values: CDR1 SGHNT, CDR2 YYREEE (reference sequence). This CDR3 contains 15 residues. This CDR3 reads CASSLFSAGANVLTF. CDR3 nucleotides: TGTGCCAGCAGCTTGTTCTCAGCTGGGGCCAACGTCCTGACTTTC.

This clonotype was counted ten times or more. The genes are TRBV29-1 and TRBJ2-7; 8 nucleotides line up with TRBD1. The V segment lost 6 bases and the J segment 4 bases; nucleotides outside the gene matches: 5. The CDR3 covers 12 residues. Germline CDR1 SQVTM, CDR2 ANQGSEA. This chain's CDR3 is CSVRQGLYEQYF. The CDR3 DNA reads TGCAGCGTCCGACAGGGGTTATACGAGCAGTACTTC.

The V gene is TRBV3-1, the J gene TRBJ1-1; D remains unclear. Germline V gene sequence: CDR1 LGHDT, CDR2 YNNKEL (reference sequence). Trimming took 2 bases from V and 5 from J, leaving 15 bases between them. The CDR3 length is 15 residues. CDR3 sequence (DNA): TGTGCCAGCAGCCAACCTGTCCGGGGAGGAACTGAAGCTTTCTTT. It specifies CASSQPVRGGTEAFF.

The chain joins TRBV20-1 to TRBJ1-1, with D perhaps TRBD1 (5 bases). The CDR3 is made up of 10 amino acids. V gave up 3 bases and J gave up 11 bases, with 10 bases separating them. Germline assignment: CDR1 DFQATT and CDR2 SNEGSKA (reference sequence). The CDR3 here is CSARGGTAFF. CDR3 bases: TGCAGTGCTAGGGGTGGGACCGCTTTCTTT.

The genes are TRBV25-1 and TRBJ1-2, with D possibly being TRBD1 (5 bases). The CDR3 covers 12 residues. CDR1 and CDR2 (germline): MGHDK, SYGVNS. Between the trimmed V and J ends, which lost 6 bases and 7 bases, there was a span of 12 bases. CDR3 sequence (DNA): TGTGCCAGCAGCGGAGATGGGGCTGGCTACACCTTC. This codes for CASSGDGAGYTF.

This chain joins TRBV7-8 and TRBJ1-2; 9 bases are a match to TRBD1. The germline V gene has CDR1 SGHVS and CDR2 FQNEAQ. The CDR3 runs to 16 residues. V lost 1 base and J lost 4; bases outside the gene matches: 7. CDR3 sequence reads: CASSLVGTGTFYGYTF. CDR3 nucleotides: TGTGCCAGCAGCTTAGTGGGGACAGGGACGTTCTATGGCTACACCTTC.

V and J are TRBV20-1 and TRBJ2-7, with 8 nucleotides matching TRBD1. The ends lost 5 bases at V and 5 bases at J; junction bases unmatched: 11. The CDR3 sequence is 14 residues long. CDR1 is DFQATT and CDR2 is SNEGSKA in the germline V gene (reference sequence). The CDR3 DNA reads as TGCAGTGCTCCGCCCTGGACAGGGCACAACGAGCAGTACTTC. It codes for CSAPPWTGHNEQYF.

This clonotype was detected only a few times. The V gene is TRBV24-1, the J gene TRBJ2-3; D is ambiguous. The V gene's germline CDR1 is KGHDR and CDR2 SFDVKD. This CDR3 region has 12 residues. The ends were cut back, 10 bases at V and 5 bases at J, with 12 bases in the middle. CDR3 DNA sequence: TGTGCCACGGCCCGCGTCGGAGATACGCAGTATTTT. As protein: CATARVGDTQYF.

The chain carries TRBV12-5 and TRBJ1-5, with D maybe TRBD1 (5 bases). CDR1 and CDR2 from the germline V gene are LGHNT and FRNRAP. CDR3 length: 16 residues. V dropped 2 bases and J dropped 9 bases, with 20 bases sitting between them. The CDR3, as DNA: TGTGCTAGTGGTTTGACTCCCGGGACGGCCGTCTTGCCCCAGCATTTT. Protein product: CASGLTPGTAVLPQHF. The full variable domain, its missing parts supplied by reference TRBV12-5 and TRBJ1-5, is DARVTQTPRHKVTEMGQEVTMRCQPILGHNTVFWYRQTMMQGLELLAYFRNRAPLDDSGMPKDRFSAEMPDATLATLKIQPSEPRDSAVYFCASGLTPGTAVLPQHFGDGTRLSIL.

The J gene is TRBJ1-1, the V gene TRBV5-1, with 8 bases aligning to TRBD1. The V gene's germline CDR1 is SGHRS and CDR2 YFSETQ. The V segment lost 0 bases and the J segment 5 bases; nucleotides outside the gene matches: 6. The CDR3 spans 15 residues. CDR3 in amino acids: CASSLGTGTRTEAFF. The DNA for the CDR3 is TGCGCCAGCAGCTTGGGGACAGGGACAAGAACTGAAGCTTTCTTT.

In its sample, this clonotype was seen a few times. The rearrangement uses TRBV6-5 and TRBJ1-3, with D possibly TRBD1 on 6 matching bases. Germline V gene data show CDR1 as MNHEY and CDR2 as SVGAGI. V was pared by 0 bases and J by 0 bases, with 12 bases between. This CDR3 spans 17 amino acids. This CDR3 is CASSYSPGASSGNTIYF. CDR3 coding DNA: TGTGCCAGCAGTTACTCGCCAGGGGCGAGCTCTGGAAACACCATATATTTT.

The sample holds a few counts of this clonotype. The chain joins TRBV19 to TRBJ1-5; a weak D match, TRBD1 (5 bases). The CDR3 is 16 residues long. Trimming pared 2 bases from V and 2 bases from J, leaving 13 bases between. Germline lookup yields CDR1 LNHDA and CDR2 SQIVND (reference sequence). This CDR3 is CASSIIIGGGNQPQHF. CDR3 DNA sequence: TGTGCCAGTAGTATAATCATAGGAGGGGGCAATCAGCCCCAGCATTTT.

This clonotype has more than one count but fewer than ten. The chain carries TRBV4-2 and TRBJ1-2, with 7 bases fitting TRBD1. With 5 bases clipped from V and 0 bases from J, the junction kept 9 bases outside the gene matches. CDR3 size: 16 residues. Germline V gene lookup returns CDR1 LGHNA and CDR2 YNFKEQ. CDR3 in amino acids: CASSSATGTSNYGYTF. CDR3 nucleotides: TGTGCCAGCAGCTCGGCGACAGGGACTTCTAACTATGGCTACACCTTC.

The V and J genes are TRBV20-1 and TRBJ2-1, with 8 bases lining up with TRBD2. The J call may be incorrect, as the DNA end agrees better with TRBJ2-5. Germline V gene sequence: CDR1 DFQATT, CDR2 SNEGSKA (reference sequence). The CDR3 extends over 14 amino acids. The CDR3 protein is CSATGTSRLETQYF. The CDR3 region has the DNA TGCAGTGCAACCGGGACTAGTCGTTTAGAGACCCAGTACTTC.

The chain has TRBV20-1 and TRBJ2-7, with 16 positions matching TRBD2. This CDR3 comprises 16 residues. Germline V gives CDR1 DFQATT, CDR2 SNEGSKA (reference sequence). V lost 5 bases, J lost 1 base, and 5 bases stayed unmatched. In DNA form, the CDR3 reads TGCAGTGCTTCCGGGACTAGCGGGGGGGCATCCTACGAGCAGTACTTC. Protein sequence: CSASGTSGGASYEQYF.

This clonotype has a single count. The chain combines TRBV4-2 with TRBJ2-1; D remains ambiguous. The DNA matches TRBJ2-7 better at its end, which makes the J call doubtful. This CDR3 is 13 amino acids long. CDR1 is LGHNA and CDR2 is YNFKEQ in the germline V gene. The CDR3 loop is CASSQVIRYEQYF. The CDR3 coding sequence is TGTGCCAGCAGCCAAGTGATTCGCTACGAGCAGTACTTC.

The chain joins TRBV12-3 or TRBV12-4 to TRBJ1-6; possible D gene TRBD1, 5 bases. The germline V and J ends were trimmed by 3 bases and 9 bases, with 12 bases remaining between them. CDR3 length: 14 residues. In DNA, the CDR3 is TGTGCCAGCAGTTTCCAGGGAAGGGTTTCACCCCTCCACTTT. As protein: CASSFQGRVSPLHF.

This chain joins TRBV12-3 or TRBV12-4 and TRBJ2-3; TRBD2 aligns across 11 bases. The CDR3 has 15 amino acids. V was pared by 5 bases and J by 2 bases, with 3 bases of the junction left unmatched. In DNA, the CDR3 is TGTGCCAGCAGTCATAGCGGGAGGGACACAGATACGCAGTATTTT. It translates to CASSHSGRDTDTQYF.

This clonotype was counted between two and nine times. The V and J genes are TRBV5-5 and TRBJ1-1; 9 bases align to TRBD1. Germline assignment: CDR1 SGHKS and CDR2 YYEKEE (reference sequence). The junction had 5 bases not matched to a gene; V was cut back by 3 bases and J by 5 bases. The CDR3 has 14 amino acids. The CDR3 DNA sequence: TGTGCCAGCAGCTCACAGGGGGCTTCGACTGAAGCTTTCTTT. Residues: CASSSQGASTEAFF.

This clonotype has just a few counts. At one boundary the junction diverges from the germline segment, which might be a read error. The chain links TRBV20-1 to TRBJ1-6; 8 positions agree with TRBD1. The CDR3 runs 13 residues. Germline V gene data show CDR1 as DFQATT and CDR2 as SNEGSKA (reference sequence). The CDR3 protein is CSALDRANSPLHF. CDR3 in DNA: TGCAGCGCTTTGGACAGGGCGAATTCACCTCTCCACTTT.

This sequence joins TRBV9 and TRBJ1-1, with TRBD1 identical over 11 bases. Germline V gene sequence: CDR1 SGDLS, CDR2 YYNGEE. CDR3 length equals 16 residues. The V and J ends lost 2 bases and 5 bases, in that order; junction bases with no gene match: 8. CDR3 sequence: CASSVRDRGRRTEAFF. The CDR3 DNA sequence: TGTGCCAGCAGCGTCCGGGACAGGGGGAGAAGGACTGAAGCTTTCTTT.

This clonotype has ten or more counts. J is TRBJ1-1 and V is TRBV7-9, with a tentative D call TRBD1 (5 bases). This CDR3 is built from 14 residues. Germline CDR1 reads SEHNR; CDR2 reads FQNEAQ (reference sequence). Trimming took off 4 bases at V and 1 base at J, with 10 bases between the two ends. The DNA of the CDR3 is TGTGCCAGCAGCTCTTTCAGGGAGAACACTGAAGCTTTCTTT. Translated, it gives CASSSFRENTEAFF.

This clonotype was observed many times. J is TRBJ1-6 and V is TRBV5-5; D uncertain. The V end lost 0 bases, the J end lost 8 bases, and 9 bases lay between the germline ends. The CDR3 contains 14 residues. The germline gives CDR1 SGHKS, CDR2 YYEKEE (reference sequence). CDR3 in amino acids: CASSLGAPHSPLHF. The CDR3 DNA follows: TGTGCCAGCAGCTTGGGAGCCCCCCATTCACCCCTCCACTTT.

The V call is TRBV7-2, the J call TRBJ2-7; TRBD1 might be the D (6 bases). The better agreement between TRBJ2-1 and the DNA end casts doubt on the J call. CDR1 and CDR2 (germline): SGHTA, FQGNSA. The CDR3 loop spans 16 amino acids. CDR3 loop: CASSLAGGGAYNEQFF. The CDR3 nucleotides read TGTGCCAGCAGCTTGGCTGGGGGCGGAGCCTACAATGAGCAGTTCTTC.

The chain is built from TRBV28 and TRBJ2-7, with D hard to call. Between the trimmed V and J ends, which lost 3 bases and 2 bases, there was a span of 5 bases. In germline, CDR1 is MDHEN, CDR2 SYDVKM. The CDR3 runs to 12 residues. The CDR3 region has the DNA TGTGCCAGCAGTTTTCTGGCCTACGAGCAGTACTTC. Translating it yields CASSFLAYEQYF.

The chain combines TRBV15 with TRBJ2-1; D not resolved. The V gene lost 6 bases and the J gene lost 2 bases, with 8 bases spanning the gap. Germline V gene lookup returns CDR1 LNHNV and CDR2 YYDKDF (reference sequence). The CDR3 loop spans 13 amino acids. CDR3 sequence reads: CATSGRTYNEQFF. Written as DNA, the CDR3 is TGTGCCACCAGTGGCAGGACCTACAATGAGCAGTTCTTC.